The T cell receptor beta chain described here comes from a study of T cell responses to AZD1222 COVID-19 vaccine. Study observations and caveats: CD4 TCRs linked to vaccination spanned spike, dominating at 160-218 and 743-854.

Pooling of second doses given at about 4 or about 12 weeks was done. The CDR3 extends over 13 amino acids. The V end lost 1 base, the J end lost 9 bases, and 14 bases lay between the germline ends. Per the germline V gene, CDR1 is SGHDT and CDR2 is YYEEEE. With regard to this clone: Its antigen is unknown.

TCRdb keeps only in-frame clones here, not all; method: immunoSEQ multiplex PCR. Of some 150,000 clones listed, roughly 90% were seen once; the top ten hold less than 3.5%. The starting material was peripheral blood, obtained 28 days after the second AZD1222 dose. This sequence was found in an adult who received the AZD1222 COVID-19 vaccine. The chain uses TRBV5-6 and TRBJ2-7; D possibly matches TRBD1 or TRBD2 (5 bases each). DNA of the CDR3: TGTGCCAGCAGCTTGAATGGGGGTAAAGGGCAGTACTTC. This translates into CASSLNGGKGQYF. Full variable domain (remainder filled in from reference TRBV5-6 and TRBJ2-7): DAGVTQSPTHLIKTRGQQVTLRCSPKSGHDTVSWYQQALGQGPQFIFQYYEEEERQRGNFPDRFSGHQFPNYSSELNVNALLLGDSALYLCASSLNGGKGQYFGPGTRLTVT.